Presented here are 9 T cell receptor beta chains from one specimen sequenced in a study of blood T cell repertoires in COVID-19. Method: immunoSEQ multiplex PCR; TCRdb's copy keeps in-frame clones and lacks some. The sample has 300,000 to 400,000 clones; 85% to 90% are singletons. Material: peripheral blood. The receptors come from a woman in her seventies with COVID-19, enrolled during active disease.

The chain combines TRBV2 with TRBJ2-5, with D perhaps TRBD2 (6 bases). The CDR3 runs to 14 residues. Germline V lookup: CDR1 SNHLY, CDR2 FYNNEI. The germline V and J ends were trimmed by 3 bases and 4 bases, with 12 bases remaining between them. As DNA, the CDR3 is TGTGCCAGCAGTGACGATTGGGGAGGAGAGACCCAGTACTTC. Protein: CASSDDWGGETQYF. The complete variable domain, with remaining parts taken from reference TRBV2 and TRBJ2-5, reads EPEVTQTPSHQVTQMGQEVILRCVPISNHLYFYWYRQILGQKVEFLVSFYNNEISEKSEIFDDQFSVERPDGSNFTLKIRSTKLEDSAMYFCASSDDWGGETQYFGPGTRLLVL.

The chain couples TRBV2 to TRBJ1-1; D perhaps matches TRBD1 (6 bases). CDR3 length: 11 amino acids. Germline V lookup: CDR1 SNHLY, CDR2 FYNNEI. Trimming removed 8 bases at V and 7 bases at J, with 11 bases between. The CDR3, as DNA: TGTGCCAGCGGCCGACAGGTTGAAGCTTTCTTT. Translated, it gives CASGRQVEAFF. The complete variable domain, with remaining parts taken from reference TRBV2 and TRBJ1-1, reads EPEVTQTPSHQVTQMGQEVILRCVPISNHLYFYWYRQILGQKVEFLVSFYNNEISEKSEIFDDQFSVERPDGSNFTLKIRSTKLEDSAMYFCASGRQVEAFFGQGTRLTVV.

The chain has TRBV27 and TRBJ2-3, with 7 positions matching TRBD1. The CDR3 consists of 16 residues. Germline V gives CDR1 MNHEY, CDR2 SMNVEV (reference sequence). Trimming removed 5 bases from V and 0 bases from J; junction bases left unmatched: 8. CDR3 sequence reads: CASSPGTDPSTDTQYF. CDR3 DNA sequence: TGTGCCAGCAGTCCCGGGACAGACCCTAGCACAGATACGCAGTATTTT.

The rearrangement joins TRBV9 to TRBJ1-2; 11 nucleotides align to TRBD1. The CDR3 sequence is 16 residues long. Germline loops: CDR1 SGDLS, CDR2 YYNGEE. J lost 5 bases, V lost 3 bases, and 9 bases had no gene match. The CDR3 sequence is CASSDLLRDRGYGYTF. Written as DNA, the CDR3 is TGTGCCAGCAGCGACCTTCTCCGGGACAGGGGGTATGGCTACACCTTC.

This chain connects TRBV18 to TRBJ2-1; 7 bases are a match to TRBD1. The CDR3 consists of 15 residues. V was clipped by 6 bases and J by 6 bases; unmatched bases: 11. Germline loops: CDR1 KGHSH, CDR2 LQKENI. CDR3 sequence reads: CASSPPGQSTNEQFF. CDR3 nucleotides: TGTGCCAGCTCTCCTCCGGGACAGTCAACCAATGAGCAGTTCTTC.

The CDR3 DNA sequence: TGTGCCAGCAGACAGGGTTTGGGTTCACCCCTCCACTTT. Encoded protein: CASRQGLGSPLHF. The rearrangement joins TRBV2 to TRBJ1-6, with TRBD1 as a possible D gene (6 bases). Deletions cut 6 bases from V and 9 bases from J, with 12 bases between. The CDR3 length is 13 residues. The V gene's germline CDR1 is SNHLY and CDR2 FYNNEI.

DNA of the CDR3: TGTGCCAGTAGTATCGGGACAGGGACCTACGAGCAGTACTTC. Translating gives CASSIGTGTYEQYF. This sequence joins TRBV19 and TRBJ2-7, with TRBD1 identical over 9 bases. CDR3 length equals 14 residues. V shed 3 bases, J shed 2 bases, and the junction held 2 bases outside the gene matches. Germline V gene lookup returns CDR1 LNHDA and CDR2 SQIVND (reference sequence).

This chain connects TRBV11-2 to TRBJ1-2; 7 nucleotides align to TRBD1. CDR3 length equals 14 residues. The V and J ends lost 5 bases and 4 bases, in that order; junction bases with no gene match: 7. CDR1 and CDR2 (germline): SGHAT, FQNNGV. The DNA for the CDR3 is TGTGCCAGCAGCGGGGGACAGTGGGGCTATGGCTACACCTTC. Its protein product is CASSGGQWGYGYTF.

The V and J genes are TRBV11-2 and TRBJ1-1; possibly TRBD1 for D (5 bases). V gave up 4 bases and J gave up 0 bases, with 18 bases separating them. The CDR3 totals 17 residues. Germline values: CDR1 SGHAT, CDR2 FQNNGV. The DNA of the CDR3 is TGTGCCAGCAGCTCGGGACTCTTAAACCGAATGAACACTGAAGCTTTCTTT. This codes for CASSSGLLNRMNTEAFF.